What follows are 26 T cell receptor beta chains derived from one specimen sequenced in a study of blood T cell repertoires in COVID-19. The data were produced by immunoSEQ multiplex PCR, yet TCRdb's version contains in-frame clones alone and is incomplete. The table records about 250,000 clones, around 80% of them present only once. Sample: peripheral blood. Receptors were obtained from a woman between 35 and 50 years old with active or convalescent COVID-19.

The rearrangement joins TRBV3-1 (or the pseudogene TRBV3-2) to TRBJ1-2, with a weak D call TRBD1 (6 bases). CDR3 length equals 11 residues. V was trimmed by 1 base and J by 13 bases, leaving 10 bases between them. The germline V gene has CDR1 LGHDT and CDR2 YNNKEL (reference sequence). This CDR3 reads CASSQADSRTF. The DNA of the CDR3 is TGTGCCAGCAGCCAAGCGGACAGCCGCACCTTC.

This clone was counted a single time. The rearrangement uses TRBV3-1 (or the pseudogene TRBV3-2) and TRBJ2-3; TRBD1 matches 7 bases. Per the germline V gene, CDR1 is LGHDT and CDR2 is YNNKEL (reference sequence). The CDR3 covers 15 residues. Unmatched junction bases numbered 4, after V lost 0 bases and J lost 4 bases. CDR3 protein: CASSQEGDRADTQYF. The CDR3 nucleotides read TGTGCCAGCAGCCAAGAGGGGGACAGAGCAGATACGCAGTATTTT.

This clone was picked up a small number of times. The V and J genes are TRBV7-9 and TRBJ2-1; D perhaps matches TRBD2 (6 bases). CDR3 length: 15 amino acids. The V end was cut by 2 bases, the J end by 6 bases, with 14 bases between. Germline V lookup: CDR1 SEHNR, CDR2 FQNEAQ (reference sequence). This CDR3 is CASSLRDSRPNEQFF. The CDR3 nucleotides are TGTGCCAGCAGCTTAAGGGACTCCCGCCCCAATGAGCAGTTCTTC.

This clone has at least ten counts. The chain uses TRBV6-6 and TRBJ1-1; D is unresolved. This CDR3 contains 14 residues. V lost 6 bases and J lost 5, with 16 bases in between. Germline CDR1 and CDR2: MNHNY and SVGAGI (reference sequence). The CDR3 protein is CASSDGVSRTEAFF. CDR3 in DNA: TGTGCCAGCAGCGACGGGGTTTCGCGTACTGAAGCTTTCTTT.

The rearrangement links TRBV5-1 to TRBJ2-5, with D possibly TRBD2 on 5 matching bases. CDR1 is SGHRS and CDR2 is YFSETQ in the germline V gene. With 3 bases removed from V and 5 bases from J, the gap between germline ends came to 14 bases. The CDR3 runs 14 residues. CDR3 in DNA: TGCGCCAGCAGCTCAGCCGGGATACGGGAGACCCAGTACTTC. Protein sequence: CASSSAGIRETQYF. Complete variable domain (other parts from reference TRBV5-1 and TRBJ2-5): KAGVTQTPRYLIKTRGQQVTLSCSPISGHRSVSWYQQTPGQGLQFLFEYFSETQRNKGNFPGRFSGRQFSNSRSEMNVSTLELGDSALYLCASSSAGIRETQYFGPGTRLLVL.

V gene TRBV6-6 combines with J gene TRBJ1-2; D possibly corresponds to TRBD1 (5 bases). V shed 5 bases and J shed 5 bases, with 15 bases lying between them. CDR3 length: 14 amino acids. Per the germline V gene, CDR1 is MNHNY and CDR2 is SVGAGI (reference sequence). The CDR3 sequence: CASSGVGARYGYTF. The CDR3 DNA reads TGTGCCAGCAGTGGGGTAGGGGCCAGGTATGGCTACACCTTC.

This clone has just a few counts. The chain carries TRBV6-6 and TRBJ1-1, with TRBD1 as a possible D gene (5 bases). Trimming removed 7 bases at V and 5 bases at J, with 8 bases between. Germline V lookup: CDR1 MNHNY, CDR2 SVGAGI (reference sequence). This CDR3 is built from 11 residues. The CDR3 sequence: CASTQGTEAFF. CDR3 nucleotide sequence: TGTGCCAGCACCCAGGGTACTGAAGCTTTCTTT.

As DNA, the CDR3 is TGTGCCAGCAGCCAGGAGGACAGTTTTAACTACGAGCAGTACTTC. Translation: CASSQEDSFNYEQYF. This chain links TRBV7-6 with TRBJ2-7; tentative D call: TRBD1 (6 bases). V shed 5 bases and J shed 3 bases, with 17 bases lying between them. The CDR3 sequence is 15 residues long. Germline CDR1 SGHVS, CDR2 FNYEAQ.

The chain links TRBV27 to TRBJ2-7, with 9 bases aligning to TRBD1. Germline assignment: CDR1 MNHEY and CDR2 SMNVEV (reference sequence). V trimming: 6 bases; J trimming: 2 bases; junction bases outside the gene matches: 8. The CDR3 totals 15 residues. Written as DNA, the CDR3 is TGTGCCAGCAGACAACTGGGACAGGGTCCCTACGAGCAGTACGTC. It encodes CASRQLGQGPYEQYV.

This clone was recorded once. The chain couples TRBV28 to TRBJ1-1; 10 bases map to TRBD1. V gave up 3 bases and J gave up 10 bases; unmatched junction bases: 14. CDR3 length equals 16 residues. The V gene's germline CDR1 is MDHEN and CDR2 SYDVKM. The CDR3 reads CASSLSTTGGASIAFF. The CDR3 DNA reads as TGTGCCAGCAGTTTGTCTACGACAGGGGGCGCTAGTATAGCTTTCTTT.

V usage is TRBV6-5 and J usage is TRBJ1-6, with D uncertain. The CDR3 extends over 14 amino acids. Germline CDR1 MNHEY, CDR2 SVGAGI. With 2 bases removed from V and 4 bases from J, the gap between germline ends came to 6 bases. CDR3 bases: TGTGCCAGCAGTTACGATCAGTATAATTCACCCCTCCACTTT. Translation: CASSYDQYNSPLHF.

The V and J genes are TRBV6-5 and TRBJ1-1; TRBD1 agrees at 9 bases. With V trimmed by 9 bases and J by 2 bases, 4 bases remained unmatched. There are 13 residues in the CDR3. Looked up from germline, CDR1 is MNHEY and CDR2 is SVGAGI. CDR3 sequence (DNA): TGTGCCAGTGTGGGACAGGGAAACACTGAAGCTTTCTTT. It translates to CASVGQGNTEAFF.

This chain uses TRBV21-1 with TRBJ1-4; the table's TRBD1 call for D was not verified on the DNA. TRBV21-1 is designated a pseudogene. This CDR3 has 19 amino acids. DNA of the CDR3: TGTGCCAGCAGCAAAGCGCTTTGGACAGGGCTTGTTAATAATGAAAAACTGTTTTTT. Amino acids: CASSKALWTGLVNNEKLFF.

The gene calls are TRBV5-6 and TRBJ1-4, with a possible D match to TRBD1 (6 bases). CDR1 and CDR2 (germline): SGHDT, YYEEEE. This CDR3 spans 14 amino acids. Trimming stripped 4 bases from V and 5 bases from J, with 12 bases between. The CDR3 reads CASSLGQRNEKLFF. As DNA, the CDR3 is TGTGCCAGCAGCCTAGGACAGAGGAATGAAAAACTGTTTTTT.

The V and J genes are TRBV29-1 and TRBJ1-1, with D maybe TRBD1 (5 bases). The CDR3 has 13 residues. The V end lost 8 bases, the J end lost 9 bases, and 22 bases lay between the germline ends. Germline CDR1 SQVTM, CDR2 ANQGSEA. CDR3 in DNA: TGCAGCTCGAAATCTGGGGGGTCGGCCCAAGCTTTCTTT. This translates into CSSKSGGSAQAFF.

The DNA for the CDR3 is TGTGCCAGTAGTATAGTCCCCCTGACTAGCGACGGTGAGCAGTTCTTC. This gives the protein CASSIVPLTSDGEQFF. V and J are TRBV19 and TRBJ2-1; 8 bases are shared with TRBD2. Germline CDR1 is LNHDA and CDR2 is SQIVND (reference sequence). V lost 1 base, J lost 9 bases, and 11 bases stayed unmatched. CDR3 length: 16 amino acids.

The rearrangement links TRBV19 to TRBJ1-1; weak D call: TRBD1 (6 bases). The CDR3 has 13 amino acids. Germline V gene sequence: CDR1 LNHDA, CDR2 SQIVND (reference sequence). The ends were cut back, 4 bases at V and 5 bases at J, with 11 bases in the middle. CDR3 residues: CASSSNRETEAFF. CDR3 DNA: TGTGCCAGTAGTAGCAACAGGGAAACTGAAGCTTTCTTT.

This clone occurred once. The chain is built from TRBV5-7 and TRBJ2-1, with 7 nucleotides matching TRBD2. TRBV5-7 is annotated as an ORF whose role is uncertain. The CDR3 extends over 15 amino acids. The V and J ends lost 1 base and 4 bases, in that order; junction bases with no gene match: 5. The CDR3 is CASSLWSSGYNEQFF. The CDR3 nucleotides are TGTGCCAGCAGCTTGTGGTCTAGCGGTTACAATGAGCAGTTCTTC.

The chain is built from TRBV9 and TRBJ1-2, with 11 bases matching TRBD1. Looked up from germline, CDR1 is SGDLS and CDR2 is YYNGEE. Trimming cost V 5 bases and J 4 bases; bases outside gene matches: 4. The CDR3 runs to 14 residues. CDR3 nucleotide sequence: TGTGCCAGCAGATCGGGACAGGGGGGCTATGGCTACACCTTC. This codes for CASRSGQGGYGYTF.

This clone has only a few counts. V usage is TRBV3-1 (or the pseudogene TRBV3-2) and J usage is TRBJ2-1; perhaps TRBD1 as D (6 bases). This CDR3 has 13 residues. V lost 8 bases and J 10 bases, leaving 18 bases between the germline ends. Germline V CDR1 and CDR2: LGHDT, YNNKEL (reference sequence). CDR3 in amino acids: CASAEGVRGEQFF. The CDR3 DNA reads as TGTGCCAGCGCAGAGGGGGTAAGGGGCGAGCAGTTCTTC.

V gene TRBV2 combines with J gene TRBJ1-1; no firm D call. CDR3 length equals 13 residues. The germline V and J ends were trimmed by 7 bases and 2 bases, with 11 bases remaining between them. Germline V CDR1 and CDR2: SNHLY, FYNNEI. In DNA, the CDR3 is TGTGCCAGCACCCTAGGCCCTAACACTGAAGCTTTCTTT. Its translation is CASTLGPNTEAFF.

The chain is built from TRBV11-2 and TRBJ1-1, with 9 bases identical to TRBD1. The junction had 17 bases not matched to a gene; V was cut back by 6 bases and J by 0 bases. CDR1 SGHAT and CDR2 FQNNGV come from the germline V gene. The length of the CDR3 is 19 residues. The CDR3 DNA reads as TGTGCCAGCAGTCGGACAGGGGTAAAATGGCCAACTGTGAACACTGAAGCTTTCTTT. It translates to CASSRTGVKWPTVNTEAFF.

The chain employs TRBV12-3 or TRBV12-4 and TRBJ1-1, with D possibly matching TRBD1 (5 bases). V lost 0 bases and J lost 10, with 12 bases in between. This CDR3 spans 13 amino acids. CDR3 residues: CASSLAGGVVAFF. CDR3 bases: TGTGCCAGCAGTTTAGCGGGGGGGGTCGTAGCTTTCTTT.

This chain uses TRBV15 with TRBJ2-5, with 11 nucleotides matching TRBD1. V lost 5 bases and J lost 5; bases outside the gene matches: 7. This CDR3 region has 15 residues. Germline V gives CDR1 LNHNV, CDR2 YYDKDF (reference sequence). The DNA of the CDR3 is TGTGCCACCAGCCCTGGACAGGGGGCGAGCGAGACCCAGTACTTC. It is translated as CATSPGQGASETQYF.

V and J are TRBV10-3 and TRBJ1-4, with D tentatively TRBD1 (5 bases). Germline CDR1 and CDR2: ENHRY and SYGVKD. V lost 8 bases, J lost 6 bases, and 16 bases lay in between. The CDR3 extends over 14 amino acids. CDR3: CAISGGGDHEKLFF. CDR3 sequence (DNA): TGTGCCATCTCGGGCGGGGGAGATCATGAAAAACTGTTTTTT.

The CDR3 spells CASRELGGQENYGYTF. The CDR3 nucleotides read TGTGCCAGCAGGGAACTGGGGGGACAGGAAAACTATGGCTACACCTTC. The V call is TRBV28, the J call TRBJ1-2; TRBD1 matches at 8 bases. Germline assignment: CDR1 MDHEN and CDR2 SYDVKM. V lost 6 bases to trimming and J lost 2 bases; unmatched junction nucleotides: 11. This CDR3 has 16 residues.